One sample yielded the 19 T cell receptor beta chains listed below, sequenced in a study of blood T cell repertoires in COVID-19. Sequencing was performed with immunoSEQ multiplex PCR; in TCRdb, only in-frame clones are kept and a portion is missing. The table includes about 100,000 clones, 80% to 90% detected once. The specimen sequenced was peripheral blood. These receptors came from an older man with acute or convalescent COVID-19.

This clone was observed once. This chain links TRBV19 with TRBJ1-5; D might be TRBD1 (6 bases). Trimming left V 3 bases short and J 6 bases short, with 15 bases between. CDR1 is LNHDA and CDR2 is SQIVND in the germline V gene (reference sequence). This CDR3 region has 15 residues. CDR3 sequence: CASSMRGAEFQPQHF. CDR3 sequence (DNA): TGTGCCAGTAGTATGCGGGGGGCTGAATTTCAGCCCCAGCATTTT.

The V call is TRBV30, the J call TRBJ2-1; 8 bases fit TRBD2. There are 15 residues in the CDR3. The ends lost 0 bases at V and 10 bases at J; junction bases unmatched: 11. The germline V gene encodes CDR1 GTSNPN and CDR2 SVGIG (reference sequence). In DNA, the CDR3 is TGTGCCTGGAGTGTGAGGCGGGAGGTCTCAGGAGAGCAGTTCTTC. Protein: CAWSVRREVSGEQFF. Using reference TRBV30 and TRBJ2-1 for the parts outside the CDR3, the full variable domain is SQTIHQWPATLVQPVGSPLSLECTVEGTSNPNLYWYRQAAGRGLQLLFYSVGIGQISSEVPQNLSASRPQDRQFILSSKKLLLSDSGFYLCAWSVRREVSGEQFFGPGTRLTVL.

The chain has TRBV4-2 and TRBJ1-6; no clear D gene. V was cut by 1 base and J by 0 bases, with 7 bases left in between. This CDR3 is built from 16 residues. Germline V gives CDR1 LGHNA, CDR2 YNFKEQ. In nucleotides, the CDR3 is TGTGCCAGCAGCCAAGGTAGCAGCTCCTATAATTCACCCCTCCACTTT. Translation gives CASSQGSSSYNSPLHF.

The sample holds a few counts of this clone. V and J are TRBV19 and TRBJ1-4, with unresolved D. With 7 bases removed from V and 0 bases from J, the gap between germline ends came to 12 bases. The CDR3 totals 15 residues. Germline-derived CDR1 and CDR2 are LNHDA and SQIVND (reference sequence). CDR3 protein: CASTITAATNEKLFF. The CDR3 DNA reads TGTGCCAGTACAATCACAGCTGCAACTAATGAAAAACTGTTTTTT. Full variable domain (missing parts from reference TRBV19 and TRBJ1-4): DGGITQSPKYLFRKEGQNVTLSCEQNLNHDAMYWYRQDPGQGLRLIYYSQIVNDFQKGDIAEGYSVSREKKESFPLTVTSAQKNPTAFYLCASTITAATNEKLFFGSGTQLSVL.

Here the CDR3 DNA reads TGTGCCAGCAGCTTAACCGCGGGGGACCGGGGTGGCTACACCTTC. Amino acid sequence: CASSLTAGDRGGYTF. The chain carries TRBV7-3 and TRBJ1-2; D is possibly TRBD1 (5 bases). V was cut by 0 bases and J by 7 bases, with 15 bases left in between. Germline V gene lookup returns CDR1 SGHTA and CDR2 FQGTGA. The CDR3 runs to 15 residues. Drawing the rest from reference TRBV7-3 and TRBJ1-2, the complete variable domain is GAGVSQTPSNKVTEKGKYVELRCDPISGHTALYWYRQSLGQGPEFLIYFQGTGAADDSGLPNDRFFAVRPEGSVSTLKIQRTERGDSAVYLCASSLTAGDRGGYTFGSGTRLTVV.

CDR3 DNA sequence: TGTGCCATCAGTGAGATTTCCGGGACAGGGGGTGAGACCCAGTACTTC. Its translation: CAISEISGTGGETQYF. The genes are TRBV10-3 and TRBJ2-5, with 11 bases aligning to TRBD1. V shed 2 bases, J shed 5 bases, and the junction held 7 bases outside the gene matches. The CDR3 is 16 residues long. The germline CDR1 and CDR2 sequences are ENHRY and SYGVKD.

The chain employs TRBV19 and TRBJ1-6, with D possibly matching TRBD1 (5 bases). Germline values: CDR1 LNHDA, CDR2 SQIVND (reference sequence). V was pared by 7 bases and J by 8 bases, with 15 bases between. This CDR3 comprises 14 residues. The CDR3 coding sequence is TGTGCCAGTAACCCTGACGGGGGGGATTCACCCCTCCACTTT. Protein sequence: CASNPDGGDSPLHF.

The CDR3 region has the DNA TGCGCCAGCAGCTCCGCAGGGTTCTATGGCTACACCTTC. Protein: CASSSAGFYGYTF. The chain recombines TRBV5-1 with TRBJ1-2, with D possibly matching TRBD1 (5 bases). From germline, CDR1 is SGHRS and CDR2 YFSETQ. The CDR3 is 13 residues long. Trimming removed 3 bases from V and 4 bases from J, with 10 bases in between.

The chain joins TRBV27 to TRBJ1-2; 8 nucleotides line up with TRBD1. The CDR3 consists of 15 residues. V was clipped by 6 bases and J by 6 bases; unmatched bases: 12. In germline, CDR1 is MNHEY, CDR2 SMNVEV (reference sequence). CDR3 coding DNA: TGTGCCAGCAGGGGATGGGACAGGCCGGAGGATGGCTACACCTTC. Translation gives CASRGWDRPEDGYTF.

V usage is TRBV5-4 and J usage is TRBJ2-1; 11 bases match TRBD2. The CDR3 runs to 14 residues. Trimming at V came to 7 bases and at J to 9 bases, leaving 9 bases not matched to a gene. Germline CDR1 and CDR2: SGHNT and YYREEE (reference sequence). CDR3 bases: TGTGCCAGCTCTAGCGGGGGGAATCTTGGTGAGCAGTTCTTC. Its protein product is CASSSGGNLGEQFF.

V is TRBV9 and J is TRBJ1-2; maybe TRBD1 (6 bases). Germline loops: CDR1 SGDLS, CDR2 YYNGEE. The V end was cut by 2 bases, the J end by 5 bases, with 10 bases between. This CDR3 has 13 amino acids. CDR3: CASSVGQFYGYTF. CDR3 DNA sequence: TGTGCCAGCAGCGTTGGACAGTTTTATGGCTACACCTTC. Full variable domain (remainder filled in from reference TRBV9 and TRBJ1-2): DSGVTQTPKHLITATGQRVTLRCSPRSGDLSVYWYQQSLDQGLQFLIQYYNGEERAKGNILERFSAQQFPDLHSELNLSSLELGDSALYFCASSVGQFYGYTFGSGTRLTVV.

The chain recombines TRBV10-3 with TRBJ2-1; possibly TRBD2 for D (5 bases). V lost 3 bases and J lost 3, with 6 bases in between. The CDR3 has 13 residues. CDR1 and CDR2 (germline): ENHRY, SYGVKD. The CDR3 loop reads CAISDAGYNEQFF. The CDR3 DNA is TGTGCCATCAGTGATGCGGGCTACAATGAGCAGTTCTTC.

The rearrangement links TRBV6-6 to TRBJ2-1, with a weak D call TRBD2 (6 bases). V was cut by 5 bases and J by 2 bases, with 19 bases left in between. Germline loops: CDR1 MNHNY, CDR2 SVGAGI (reference sequence). CDR3 size: 17 residues. This CDR3 reads CASSHGLTSPAYNEQFF. The CDR3 bases are TGTGCCAGCAGTCACGGGCTTACTAGCCCTGCCTACAATGAGCAGTTCTTC.

The chain recombines TRBV18 with TRBJ2-3; no definite D call. V was shortened by 3 bases and J by 0 bases, with 7 bases between the two germline ends. This CDR3 is built from 14 residues. Per germline, CDR1 KGHSH and CDR2 LQKENI. CDR3 region: CASSPYGSTDTQYF. The CDR3 region has the DNA TGTGCCAGCTCACCGTACGGGAGCACAGATACGCAGTATTTT.

The chain couples TRBV25-1 to TRBJ1-2, with D perhaps TRBD1 (5 bases). The V end was cut by 3 bases, the J end by 4 bases, with 12 bases between. Germline CDR1 and CDR2: MGHDK and SYGVNS. This CDR3 is 14 amino acids long. CDR3 DNA sequence: TGTGCCAGCAGTGACCCAGGGCGCTTCTATGGCTACACCTTC. Its protein product is CASSDPGRFYGYTF.

This clone was detected only a few times. This chain uses TRBV27 with TRBJ1-1, with D possibly TRBD1 on 5 matching bases. The ends were cut back, 0 bases at V and 11 bases at J, with 16 bases in the middle. The length of the CDR3 is 14 residues. Germline-derived CDR1 and CDR2 are MNHEY and SMNVEV (reference sequence). Written as DNA, the CDR3 is TGTGCCAGCAGTTTATCTCCCAGGGTAGAGAACGCTTTCTTT. Protein sequence: CASSLSPRVENAFF.

This chain joins TRBV6-1 and TRBJ1-1, with D unclear. The CDR3 is 15 residues long. Trimming removed 0 bases from V and 4 bases from J, with 12 bases in between. The V gene's germline CDR1 is MNHNS and CDR2 SASEGT. The CDR3: CASSEAGLDSTEAFF. The DNA of the CDR3 is TGTGCCAGCAGTGAAGCAGGGTTGGACTCCACTGAAGCTTTCTTT.

The chain has TRBV28 and TRBJ1-2; perhaps TRBD1 as D (6 bases). CDR3 size: 16 residues. V was trimmed by 7 bases and J by 5 bases, leaving 23 bases between them. The germline CDR1 and CDR2 sequences are MDHEN and SYDVKM. The CDR3 coding sequence is TGTGCCAGCAAGTTTACGGGGGGCCCCCGGGAGTATGGCTACACCTTC. The encoded protein is CASKFTGGPREYGYTF.

The rearrangement links TRBV5-6 to TRBJ1-6; 7 bases line up with TRBD1. CDR3 length: 14 residues. Germline assignment: CDR1 SGHDT and CDR2 YYEEEE. V lost 4 bases and J lost 8; bases outside the gene matches: 6. CDR3: CASSVGDRDSPLHF. DNA of the CDR3: TGTGCCAGCAGCGTTGGCGACAGGGATTCACCCCTCCACTTT.